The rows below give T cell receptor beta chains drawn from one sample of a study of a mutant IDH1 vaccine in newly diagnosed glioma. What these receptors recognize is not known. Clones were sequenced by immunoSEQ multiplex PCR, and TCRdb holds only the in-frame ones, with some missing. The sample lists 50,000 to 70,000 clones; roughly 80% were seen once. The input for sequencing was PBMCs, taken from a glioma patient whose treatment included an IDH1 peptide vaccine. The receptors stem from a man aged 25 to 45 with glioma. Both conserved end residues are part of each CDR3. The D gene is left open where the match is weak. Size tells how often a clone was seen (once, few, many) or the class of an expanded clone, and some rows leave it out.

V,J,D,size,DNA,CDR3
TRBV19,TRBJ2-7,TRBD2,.,TGTGCCAGTAGTCCTACCACCGGGACTAGCGGGGTGTACGAGCAGTACTTC,CASSPTTGTSGVYEQYF
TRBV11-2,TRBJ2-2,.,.,TGTGCCAGCACCCTAGCAGGCCCGAACACCGGGGAGCTGTTTTTT,CASTLAGPNTGELFF
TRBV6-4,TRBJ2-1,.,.,TGTGCCAGCAGTGACTCGGTTAGCGGCTTTAACAATGAGCAGTTCTTC,CASSDSVSGFNNEQFF
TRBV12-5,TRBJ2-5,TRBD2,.,TGTGCTAGTGGTTTGGTACTAGCGGGGGGCCCCCACCAAGAGACCCAGTACTTC,CASGLVLAGGPHQETQYF
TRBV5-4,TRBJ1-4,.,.,TGTGCCAGCAGACCGGGGAGTTTTAAGGAAGAAAAACTGTTTTTT,CASRPGSFKEEKLFF
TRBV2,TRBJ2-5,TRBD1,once,TGTGCCAGCAGTGAAGCGAGCCCCAGGGGGTTGGGGACCCAGTACTTC,CASSEASPRGLGTQYF
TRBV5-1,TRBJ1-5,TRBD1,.,TGCGCCAGCAGCCCCGGGACAGGGGCATCTCAGCCCCAGCATTTT,CASSPGTGASQPQHF
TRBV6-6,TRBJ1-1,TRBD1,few,TGTGCCAGCAGGGGACAGGGAGACACTGAAGCTTTCTTT,CASRGQGDTEAFF
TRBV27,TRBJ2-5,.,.,TGTGCCAGCAGTTTAAGGTCGGCGGGACCTAACCCGGGTGTCCCCAGGGAGACCCAGTACTTC,CASSLRSAGPNPGVPRETQYF
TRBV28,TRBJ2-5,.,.,TGTGCCAGCACCCCTACCCCCCACCTTTTGTCCCCTTCGGAATTGGAGGAGACCCAGTACTTC,CASTPTPHLLSPSELEETQYF
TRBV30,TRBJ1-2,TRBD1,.,TGTGCCTGGGAAGACCCCCAAACCCGACAGGGGCCCTTGGGGTACACCTTC,CAWEDPQTRQGPLGYTF
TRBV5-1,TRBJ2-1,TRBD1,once,TGCGCCAGCAGCTGGGGGACAGGGTGGGATGAGCAGTTCTTC,CASSWGTGWDEQFF
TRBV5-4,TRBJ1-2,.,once,TGTGCCAGCACCCTTGGAGGGGCGGTTATGCGGCTTAACTATGGCTACACCTTC,CASTLGGAVMRLNYGYTF
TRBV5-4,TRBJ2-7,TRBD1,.,TGTGCCAGCAGCTTCTGGGACAGATCCTACGAGCAGTACTTC,CASSFWDRSYEQYF
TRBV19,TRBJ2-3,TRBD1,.,TGTGCCAGTAGTATAGGGGACAGTCGCACAGATACGCAGTATTTT,CASSIGDSRTDTQYF
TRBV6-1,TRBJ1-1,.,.,TGTGCCAGCAGCGAAATTGGGGGGACACCTCGGTTGGACACTGAAGCTTTCTTT,CASSEIGGTPRLDTEAFF
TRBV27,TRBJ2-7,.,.,TGTGCCAGCAGTTTGTTAGGGCAGCAGTACTTC,CASSLLGQQYF
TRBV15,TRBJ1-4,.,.,TGTGCCACCAGCAGAGCCGATAGTAATGAAAAACTGTTTTTT,CATSRADSNEKLFF
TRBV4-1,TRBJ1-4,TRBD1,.,TGCGCCAGCAGCCAAGTTAGGACAGGGGCTCCTGGTAATGAAAAACTGTTTTTT,CASSQVRTGAPGNEKLFF
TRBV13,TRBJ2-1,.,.,TGTGCCAGCAGCTCGGATGAGTATGAGCAGTTCTTC,CASSSDEYEQFF
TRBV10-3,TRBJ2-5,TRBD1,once,TGTGCCATCAAGGGACAGCAACAAGAGACCCAGTACTTC,CAIKGQQQETQYF
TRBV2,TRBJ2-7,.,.,TGTGCCAGCTCAACCTTCGTTTCAGTAAACTACGAGCAGTACTTC,CASSTFVSVNYEQYF
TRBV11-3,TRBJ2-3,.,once,TGTGCCAGCAGCTTAGACGGGGGCACAGATACGCAGTATTTT,CASSLDGGTDTQYF
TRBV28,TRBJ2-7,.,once,TGTGCCAGCAGTTTAGTTGACGGCTCCTACGAGCAGTACTTC,CASSLVDGSYEQYF
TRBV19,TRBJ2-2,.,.,TGTGCCAGTAGTACCATAAACACCGGGGAGCTGTTTTTT,CASSTINTGELFF
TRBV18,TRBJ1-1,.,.,TGTGCCAGCTCCCCAGGACAGAACATGAACACTGAAGCTTTCTTT,CASSPGQNMNTEAFF
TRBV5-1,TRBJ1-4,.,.,TGCGCCAGCAGCTGGTTTCCAGAAAAAAATGAAAAACTGTTTTTT,CASSWFPEKNEKLFF
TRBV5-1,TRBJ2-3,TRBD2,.,TGCGCCAGCAGCTCCGGACTAGCGGGGAGCACAGATACGCAGTATTTT,CASSSGLAGSTDTQYF
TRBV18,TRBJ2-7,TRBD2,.,TGTGCCAGCTCACCCTATGGGGGGGAGCCGACCTACGAGCAGTACTTC,CASSPYGGEPTYEQYF
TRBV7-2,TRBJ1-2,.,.,TGTGCCAGCAGCTTAATACTGTATGGCTACACCTTC,CASSLILYGYTF
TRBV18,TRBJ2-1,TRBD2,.,TGTGCCAGCTCACCACCGATGAAGCGGGGGGGCTATGAGCAGTTCTTC,CASSPPMKRGGYEQFF
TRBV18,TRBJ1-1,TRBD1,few,TGTGCCAGCTCACCCCGGACAGGGGGAAACACTGAAGCTTTCTTT,CASSPRTGGNTEAFF
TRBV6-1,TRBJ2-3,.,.,TGTGCCAGCAGTGTCTACGGGGGTCGAGATACGCAGTATTTT,CASSVYGGRDTQYF
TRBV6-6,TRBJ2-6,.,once,TGTGCCAGCAGTTTGGACTCTGGGGCCAACGTCCTGACTTTC,CASSLDSGANVLTF
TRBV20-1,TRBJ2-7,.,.,TGCAGTGCGGGGGTCTCCTACGAGCAGTACTTC,CSAGVSYEQYF
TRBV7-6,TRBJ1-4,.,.,TGTGCCAGCAGCCCCTCGGGACGGACTGAAAAACTGTTTTTT,CASSPSGRTEKLFF
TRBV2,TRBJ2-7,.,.,TGTGCCAGCAGTGATCTTGGGCGGGGACCCTACGAGCAGTACTTC,CASSDLGRGPYEQYF
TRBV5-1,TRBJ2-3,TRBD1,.,TGCGCCAGCAGCCGCACATCCGCACAGGGGCCGCGAAGCACAGATACGCAGTATTTT,CASSRTSAQGPRSTDTQYF
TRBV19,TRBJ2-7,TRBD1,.,TGTGCCAGTAGTACCCCGGGACAGGGGTCCAACGAGCAGTACTTC,CASSTPGQGSNEQYF
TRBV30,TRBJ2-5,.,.,TGTGCCTGGAGCCCCCCCATACAGGAAGTTCAAGAGACCCAGTACTTC,CAWSPPIQEVQETQYF
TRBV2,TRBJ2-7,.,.,TGTGCCAGCAGTATAAACGGGCCGCAGTACTTC,CASSINGPQYF
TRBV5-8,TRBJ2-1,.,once,TGTGCCAGCATCGGAAGCCGAAGCTCCTACAATGAGCAGTTCTTC,CASIGSRSSYNEQFF
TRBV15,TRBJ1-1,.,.,TGTGCCACCAGCAGAGATCAGGAGGGGCCGAACACTGAAGCTTTCTTT,CATSRDQEGPNTEAFF
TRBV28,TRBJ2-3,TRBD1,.,TGTGCCAGCAGTTTAGTAATTGGACAGGGCACAGATACGCAGTATTTT,CASSLVIGQGTDTQYF
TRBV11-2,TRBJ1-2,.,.,TGTGCCAGCAGCTTTCAACCGGGGCTTGATGGCTACACCTTC,CASSFQPGLDGYTF
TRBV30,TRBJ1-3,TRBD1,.,TGTGCCTGGAGTGTATGGCCAGGGGGAAATTCTGGAAACACCATATATTTT,CAWSVWPGGNSGNTIYF
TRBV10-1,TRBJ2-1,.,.,TGCGCCAGCTCCGACGCCCTGAGGGGAGTGGACAATGAGCAGTTCTTC,CASSDALRGVDNEQFF
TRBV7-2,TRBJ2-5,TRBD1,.,TGTGCCAGCAGCGCAGGGGACAGCCGGGAGACCCAGTACTTC,CASSAGDSRETQYF
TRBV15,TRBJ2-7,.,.,TGTGCCACCAGCAGGCCACAGGGACGGTCCTACGAGCAGTACTTC,CATSRPQGRSYEQYF
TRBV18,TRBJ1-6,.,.,TGTGCCAGCTCACCTTCGTTAAATTGGGGCAAACTCCACTTT,CASSPSLNWGKLHF
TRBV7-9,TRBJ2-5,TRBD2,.,TGTGCCAGCAGCCTTGGACTAGCGGGGGGGCGTCAAGAGACCCAGTACTTC,CASSLGLAGGRQETQYF
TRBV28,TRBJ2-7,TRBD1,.,TGTGCCAGCAGTTTTGAGTCCGGGACAGGGGTCGCGTCTGTCAAAAGATACGAGCAGTACTTC,CASSFESGTGVASVKRYEQYF
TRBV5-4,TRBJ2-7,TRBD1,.,TGTGCCAGCAGCTTGGAGATCGGTGGGACAGGCCTCTCCGAGGAGCAGTACTTC,CASSLEIGGTGLSEEQYF
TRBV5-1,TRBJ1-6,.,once,TGCGCCAGCAGCTTAGGACAGCCGAGCTCCTATAATTCACCCCTCCACTTT,CASSLGQPSSYNSPLHF
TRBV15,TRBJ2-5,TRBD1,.,TGTGCCACCAGCAGCCCCCAGCCTCAGGGACAGGTACTAGAACTTGAGACCCAGTACTTC,CATSSPQPQGQVLELETQYF
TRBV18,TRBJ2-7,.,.,TGTGCCAGCTCACGTACCGAATATCACGAGCAGTACTTC,CASSRTEYHEQYF
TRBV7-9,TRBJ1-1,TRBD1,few,TGTGCCAGCAGCTTTGCCCCAGGGGGCCGAGACACTGAAGCTTTCTTT,CASSFAPGGRDTEAFF
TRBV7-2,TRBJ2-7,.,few,TGTGCCAGCAGCTTAAGGGGCCGGGGGAAAGATGAGCAGTACTTC,CASSLRGRGKDEQYF
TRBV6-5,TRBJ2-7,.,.,TGTGCCAGCAGTTACTCGAAGGCAGGGCCGACCTACGAGCAGTACTTC,CASSYSKAGPTYEQYF